This T cell receptor (beta chain) was sequenced in a study of STAT5B mutations in CD4+ large granular lymphocyte leukemia. Findings and caveats of the study: Main leukemic clonotypes were patient-specific, but roughly 26% appeared at low frequency elsewhere. Compared with healthy controls (2/35), patient top clones favored TRBV06 (8/27).

The CDR3 loop spans 14 amino acids. V lost 0 bases and J 5 bases, leaving 8 bases between the germline ends. CDR1 and CDR2 (germline): MNHNY, SVGAGI (reference sequence). Note on this clone: No antigen is known for it.

The survey-level immunoSEQ assay was used. Profiling relied on immunoSEQ multiplex PCR, and the TCRdb table lists in-frame clones only, not all of them. The repertoire includes roughly 30,000 clones, 70% to 90% of them detected once, and roughly 3.2% sits in the top ten. The sequence came from a human donor in good health. Source material: CD4+ T cells from blood buffy coats. The rearrangement uses TRBV6-6 and TRBJ1-5; D remains ambiguous. CDR3 amino acids: CASSYSAPDQPQHF. The CDR3 DNA sequence: TGTGCCAGCAGTTACTCTGCTCCGGATCAGCCCCAGCATTTT.